The clone carrying this T cell receptor beta chain was seen many times. The time point: newly diagnosed GD, antithyroid drugs for less than 3 months. The authors made the TCR library using RNA they extracted from PBMCs. The record originates from a study of regulatory T cells in long-lasting Graves disease. TCR beta libraries were built with iRepertoire HTBI primers and Arm-PCR of CDR3 regions. Each CDR3 protein gets one entry after TCRdb re-called the multiplex PCR reads with MiXCR. The sample carries 530,000 or so distinct CDR3 sequences, roughly 12% recorded once. CDR3 length: 14 amino acids. The V gene's germline CDR1 is ENHRY and CDR2 SYGVKD. Between the trimmed V and J ends, which lost 8 bases and 5 bases, there was a span of 19 bases. These sequences were also reported in another study, on T cells in Graves' hyperthyroidism and ophthalmopathy. That source adds: Patients aged 18 to 65 had newly diagnosed hyperthyroidism of under 2 months' duration. Most expanded thyroid clonotypes above 0.001 recurred in blood.

Sequences were derived from peripheral blood mononuclear cells (PBMCs), sampled at new diagnosis, from a patient treated with antithyroid drugs. The V and J genes are TRBV10-3 and TRBJ2-7; D gene uncertain. The receptor comes from a man under 40 with Graves disease. The CDR3 sequence is CAIPLRSGSHEQYF. The CDR3 DNA reads TGTGCCATCCCCCTGAGGAGTGGGTCCCACGAGCAGTACTTC.